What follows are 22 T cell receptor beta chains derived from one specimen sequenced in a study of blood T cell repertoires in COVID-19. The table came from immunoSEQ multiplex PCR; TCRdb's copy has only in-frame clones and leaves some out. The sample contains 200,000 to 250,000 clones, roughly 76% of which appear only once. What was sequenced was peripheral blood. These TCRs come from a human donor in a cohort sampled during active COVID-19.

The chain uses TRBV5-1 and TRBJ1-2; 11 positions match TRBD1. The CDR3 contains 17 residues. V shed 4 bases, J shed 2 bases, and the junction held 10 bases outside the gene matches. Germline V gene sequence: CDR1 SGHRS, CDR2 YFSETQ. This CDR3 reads CASSPRTGGARNYGYTF. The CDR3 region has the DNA TGCGCCAGCAGCCCCCGGACAGGGGGCGCGAGGAACTATGGCTACACCTTC.

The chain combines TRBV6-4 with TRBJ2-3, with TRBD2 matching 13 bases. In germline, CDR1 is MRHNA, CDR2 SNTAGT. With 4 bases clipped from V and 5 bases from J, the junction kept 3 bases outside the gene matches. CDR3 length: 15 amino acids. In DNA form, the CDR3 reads TGTGCCAGCAGTGGGACTAGCGGGAGAGGAGATACGCAGTATTTT. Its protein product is CASSGTSGRGDTQYF.

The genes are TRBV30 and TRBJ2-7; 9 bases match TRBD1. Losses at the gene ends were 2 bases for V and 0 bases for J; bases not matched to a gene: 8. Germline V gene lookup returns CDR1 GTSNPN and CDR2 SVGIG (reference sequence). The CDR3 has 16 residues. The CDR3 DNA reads TGTGCCTGGAGTTCGAGGACAGGGGAAAACTCCTACGAGCAGTACTTC. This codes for CAWSSRTGENSYEQYF.

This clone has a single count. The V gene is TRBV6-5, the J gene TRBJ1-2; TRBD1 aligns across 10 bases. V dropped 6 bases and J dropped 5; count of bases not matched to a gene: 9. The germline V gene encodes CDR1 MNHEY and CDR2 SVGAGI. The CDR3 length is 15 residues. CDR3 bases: TGTGCCAGCAGCACCCTAAGGGACAGGGGATATGGCTACACCTTC. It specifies CASSTLRDRGYGYTF.

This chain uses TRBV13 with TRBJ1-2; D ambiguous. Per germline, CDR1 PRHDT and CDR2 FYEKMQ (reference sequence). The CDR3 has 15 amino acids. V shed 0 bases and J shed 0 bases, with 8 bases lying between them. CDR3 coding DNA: TGTGCCAGCAGCTTAGGTCCCACAGCTAACTATGGCTACACCTTC. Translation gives CASSLGPTANYGYTF.

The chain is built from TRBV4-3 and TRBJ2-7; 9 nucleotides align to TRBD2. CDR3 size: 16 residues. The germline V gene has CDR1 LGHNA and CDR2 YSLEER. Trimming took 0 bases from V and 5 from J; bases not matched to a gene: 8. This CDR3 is CASSQEGLAGIHEQYF. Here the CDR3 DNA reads TGCGCCAGCAGCCAAGAAGGGCTAGCGGGAATCCACGAGCAGTACTTC.

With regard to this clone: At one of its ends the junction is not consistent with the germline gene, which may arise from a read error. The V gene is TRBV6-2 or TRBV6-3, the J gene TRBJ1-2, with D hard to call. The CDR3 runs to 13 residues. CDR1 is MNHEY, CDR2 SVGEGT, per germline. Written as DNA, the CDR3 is TGTGCCAGCAGTTACGGTACCTATGGGCAGCCACGCTTC. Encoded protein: CASSYGTYGQPRF.

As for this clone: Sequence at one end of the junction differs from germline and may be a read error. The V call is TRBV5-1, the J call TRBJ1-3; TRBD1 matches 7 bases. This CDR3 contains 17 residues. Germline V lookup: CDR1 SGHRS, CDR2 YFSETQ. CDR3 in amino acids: CVSSLAYSGGPGNTIYF. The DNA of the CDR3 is TGCGTCAGCAGCTTGGCATACTCAGGGGGGCCTGGAAACACCATATATTTT.

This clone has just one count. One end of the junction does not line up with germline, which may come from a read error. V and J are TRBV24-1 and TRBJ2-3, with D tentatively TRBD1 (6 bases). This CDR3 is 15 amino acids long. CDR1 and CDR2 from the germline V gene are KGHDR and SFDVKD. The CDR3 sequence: CATGHRAGRTDMQYF. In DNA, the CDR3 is TGTGCCACCGGCCACAGGGCAGGCAGGACAGATATGCAGTATTTT.

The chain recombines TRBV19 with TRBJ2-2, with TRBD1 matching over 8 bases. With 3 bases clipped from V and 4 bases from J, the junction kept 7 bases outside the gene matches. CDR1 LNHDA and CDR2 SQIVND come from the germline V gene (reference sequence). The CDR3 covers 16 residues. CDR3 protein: CASSIRQGSGTGELFF. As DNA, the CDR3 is TGTGCCAGTAGTATCCGACAGGGGTCGGGCACCGGGGAGCTGTTTTTT.

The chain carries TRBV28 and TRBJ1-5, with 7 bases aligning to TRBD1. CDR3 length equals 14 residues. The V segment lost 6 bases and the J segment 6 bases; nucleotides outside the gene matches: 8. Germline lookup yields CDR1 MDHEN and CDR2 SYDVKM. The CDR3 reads CASSTDRVGQPQHF. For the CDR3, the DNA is TGTGCCAGCAGCACAGACAGGGTGGGTCAGCCCCAGCATTTT.

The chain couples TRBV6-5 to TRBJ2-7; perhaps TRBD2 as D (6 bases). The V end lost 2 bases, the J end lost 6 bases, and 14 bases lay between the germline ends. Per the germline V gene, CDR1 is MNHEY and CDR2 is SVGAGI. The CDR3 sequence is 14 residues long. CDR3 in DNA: TGTGCCAGCAGTTACGAGACTAGTAAAGGCGAGCAGTACTTC. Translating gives CASSYETSKGEQYF.

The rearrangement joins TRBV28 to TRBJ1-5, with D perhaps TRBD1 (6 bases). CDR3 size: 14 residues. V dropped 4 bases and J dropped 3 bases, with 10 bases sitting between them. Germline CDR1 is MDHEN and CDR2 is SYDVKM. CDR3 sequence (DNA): TGTGCCAGCAGTTCACAGGGATACAATCAGCCCCAGCATTTT. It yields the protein CASSSQGYNQPQHF.

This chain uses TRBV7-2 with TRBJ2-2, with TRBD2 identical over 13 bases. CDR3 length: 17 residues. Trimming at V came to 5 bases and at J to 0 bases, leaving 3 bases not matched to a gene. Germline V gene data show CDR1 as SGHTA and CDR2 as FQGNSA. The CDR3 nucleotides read TGTGCCAGCAGCCGGACTAGCGGGAGTTCGAACACCGGGGAGCTGTTTTTT. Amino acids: CASSRTSGSSNTGELFF.

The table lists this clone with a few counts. In DNA form, the CDR3 reads TGTGCCACCAGCAGAGTAGGTTGGCAGGGAAGTCAGCCCCAGCATTTT. Protein product: CATSRVGWQGSQPQHF. The V call is TRBV15, the J call TRBJ1-5; D may be TRBD1 (5 bases). The V gene's germline CDR1 is LNHNV and CDR2 YYDKDF (reference sequence). The CDR3 is 16 residues long. Trimming shortened V by 1 base and J by 6 bases, and 16 bases separated the two germline ends. The whole variable domain, remainder taken from reference TRBV15 and TRBJ1-5, is DAMVIQNPRYQVTQFGKPVTLSCSQTLNHNVMYWYQQKSSQAPKLLFHYYDKDFNNEADTPDNFQSRRPNTSFCFLDIRSPGLGDTAMYLCATSRVGWQGSQPQHFGDGTRLSIL.

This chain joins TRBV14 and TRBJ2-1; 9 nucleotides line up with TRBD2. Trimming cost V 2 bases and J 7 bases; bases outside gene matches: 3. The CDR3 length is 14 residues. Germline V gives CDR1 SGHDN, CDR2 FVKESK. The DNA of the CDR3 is TGTGCCAGCAGCCAAAGCGGGAGGTTTAATGAGCAGTTCTTC. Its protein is CASSQSGRFNEQFF.

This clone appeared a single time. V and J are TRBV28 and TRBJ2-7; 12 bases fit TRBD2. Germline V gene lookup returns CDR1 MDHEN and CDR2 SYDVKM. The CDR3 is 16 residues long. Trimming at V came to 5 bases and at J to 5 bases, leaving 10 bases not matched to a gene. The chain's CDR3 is CASSPEGLAGRNEQYF. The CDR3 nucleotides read TGTGCCAGCAGTCCCGAGGGACTAGCGGGTAGGAACGAGCAGTACTTC.

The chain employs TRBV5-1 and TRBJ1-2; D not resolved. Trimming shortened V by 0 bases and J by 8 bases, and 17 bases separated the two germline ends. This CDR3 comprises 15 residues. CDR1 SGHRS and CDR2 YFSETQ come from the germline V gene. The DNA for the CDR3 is TGCGCCAGCAGCTTGGACGGGATTCGGGTGTTAGGCTACACCTTC. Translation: CASSLDGIRVLGYTF.

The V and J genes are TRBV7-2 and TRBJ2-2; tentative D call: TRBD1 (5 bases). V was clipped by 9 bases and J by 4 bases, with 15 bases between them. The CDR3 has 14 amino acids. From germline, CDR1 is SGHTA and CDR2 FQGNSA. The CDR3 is CASTPQGSTGELFF. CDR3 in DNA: TGTGCCAGTACCCCCCAGGGTAGCACCGGGGAGCTGTTTTTT.

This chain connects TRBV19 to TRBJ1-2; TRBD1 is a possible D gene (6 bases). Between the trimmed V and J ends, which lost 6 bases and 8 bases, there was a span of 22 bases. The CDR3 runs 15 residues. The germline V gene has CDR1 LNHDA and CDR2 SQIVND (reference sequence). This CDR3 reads CASSKILQGGEGYTF. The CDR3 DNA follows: TGTGCCAGTAGCAAAATCCTACAGGGTGGGGAAGGCTACACCTTC.

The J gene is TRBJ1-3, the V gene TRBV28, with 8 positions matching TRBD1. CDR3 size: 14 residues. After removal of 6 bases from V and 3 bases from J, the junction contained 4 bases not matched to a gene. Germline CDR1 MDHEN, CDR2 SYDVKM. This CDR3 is CASRRTGNGNTIYF. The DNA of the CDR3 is TGTGCCAGCAGACGGACAGGGAATGGAAACACCATATATTTT.

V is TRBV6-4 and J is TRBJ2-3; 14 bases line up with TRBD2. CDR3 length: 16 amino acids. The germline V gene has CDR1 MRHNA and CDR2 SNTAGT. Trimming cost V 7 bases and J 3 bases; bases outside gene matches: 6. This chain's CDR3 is CASTGTSGSGTDTQYF. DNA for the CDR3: TGTGCCAGCACCGGGACTAGCGGGAGCGGGACAGATACGCAGTATTTT.